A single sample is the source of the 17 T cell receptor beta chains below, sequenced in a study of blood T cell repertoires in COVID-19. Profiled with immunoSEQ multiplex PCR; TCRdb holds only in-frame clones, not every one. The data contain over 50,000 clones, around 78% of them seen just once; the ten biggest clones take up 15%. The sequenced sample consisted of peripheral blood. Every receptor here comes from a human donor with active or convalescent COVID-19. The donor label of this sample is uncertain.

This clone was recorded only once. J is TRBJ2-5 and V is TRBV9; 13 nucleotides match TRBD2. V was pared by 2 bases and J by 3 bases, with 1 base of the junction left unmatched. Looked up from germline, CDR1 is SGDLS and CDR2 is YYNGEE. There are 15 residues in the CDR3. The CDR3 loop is CASSVGTSGEETQYF. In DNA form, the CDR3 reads TGTGCCAGCAGCGTCGGGACTAGCGGGGAAGAGACCCAGTACTTC.

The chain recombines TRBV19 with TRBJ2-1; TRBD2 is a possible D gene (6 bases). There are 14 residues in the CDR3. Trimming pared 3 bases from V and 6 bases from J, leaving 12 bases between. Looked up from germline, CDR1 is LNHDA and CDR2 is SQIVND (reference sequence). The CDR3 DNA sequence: TGTGCCAGTAGTATGTGGGGGGACTCCAATGAGCAGTTCTTC. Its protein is CASSMWGDSNEQFF.

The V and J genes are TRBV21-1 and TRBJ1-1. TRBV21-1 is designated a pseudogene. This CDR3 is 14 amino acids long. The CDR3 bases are TGTGCCAGCGGGGGTGCGGGGGAAGGGACTGAAGCTTTCTTT. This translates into CASGGAGEGTEAFF.

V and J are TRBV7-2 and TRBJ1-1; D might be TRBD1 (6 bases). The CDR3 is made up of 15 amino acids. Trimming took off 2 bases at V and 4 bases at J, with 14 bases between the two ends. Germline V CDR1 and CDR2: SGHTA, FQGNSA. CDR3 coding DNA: TGTGCCAGCAGCTTAAAGCTAGGGGGAAGCACTGAAGCTTTCTTT. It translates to CASSLKLGGSTEAFF.

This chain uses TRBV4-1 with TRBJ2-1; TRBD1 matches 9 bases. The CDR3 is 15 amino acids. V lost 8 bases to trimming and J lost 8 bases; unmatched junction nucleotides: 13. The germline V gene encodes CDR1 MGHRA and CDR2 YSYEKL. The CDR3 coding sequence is TGCGCCAGCCGCATGGGACAGGGACTAAGCTATGAGCAGTTCTTC. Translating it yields CASRMGQGLSYEQFF.

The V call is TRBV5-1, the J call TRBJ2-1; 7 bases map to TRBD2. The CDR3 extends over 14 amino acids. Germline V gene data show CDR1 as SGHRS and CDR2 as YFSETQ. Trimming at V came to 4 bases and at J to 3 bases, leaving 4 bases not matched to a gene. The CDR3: CASSRTRDYNEQFF. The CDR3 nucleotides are TGCGCCAGCAGCCGGACTAGGGACTACAATGAGCAGTTCTTC.

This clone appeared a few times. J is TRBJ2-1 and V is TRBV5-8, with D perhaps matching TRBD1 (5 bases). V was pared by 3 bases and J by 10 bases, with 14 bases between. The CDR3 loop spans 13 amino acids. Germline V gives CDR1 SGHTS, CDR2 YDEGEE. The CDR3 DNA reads TGTGCCAGCAGCTGGAACGAGTGGGGCGAGCAGTTCTTC. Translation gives CASSWNEWGEQFF.

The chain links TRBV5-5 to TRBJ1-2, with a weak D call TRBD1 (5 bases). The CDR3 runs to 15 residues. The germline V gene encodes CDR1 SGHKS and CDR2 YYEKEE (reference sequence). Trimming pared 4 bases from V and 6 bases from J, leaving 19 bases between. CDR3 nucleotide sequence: TGTGCCAGCAGCATCTATTTTGACGGGGGTGATGGCTACACCTTC. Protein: CASSIYFDGGDGYTF.

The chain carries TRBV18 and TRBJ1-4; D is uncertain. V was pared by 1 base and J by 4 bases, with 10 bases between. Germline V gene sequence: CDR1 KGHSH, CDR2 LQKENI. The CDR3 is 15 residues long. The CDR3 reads CASSPRSQSNEKLFF. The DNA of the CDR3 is TGTGCCAGCTCACCACGATCACAGAGTAATGAAAAACTGTTTTTT.

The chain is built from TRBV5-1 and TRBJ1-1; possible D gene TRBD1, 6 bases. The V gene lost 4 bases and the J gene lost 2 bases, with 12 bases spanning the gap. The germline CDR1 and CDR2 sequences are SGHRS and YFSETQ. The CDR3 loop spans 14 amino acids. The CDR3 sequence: CASSGLQGNTEAFF. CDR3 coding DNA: TGCGCCAGCAGCGGGCTACAGGGCAACACTGAAGCTTTCTTT.

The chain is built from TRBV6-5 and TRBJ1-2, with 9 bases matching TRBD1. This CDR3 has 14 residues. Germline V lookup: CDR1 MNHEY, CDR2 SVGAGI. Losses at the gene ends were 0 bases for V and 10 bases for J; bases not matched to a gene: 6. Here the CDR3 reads CASSYSRGQGTYTF. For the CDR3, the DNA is TGTGCCAGCAGTTACTCTAGGGGACAGGGCACCTACACCTTC.

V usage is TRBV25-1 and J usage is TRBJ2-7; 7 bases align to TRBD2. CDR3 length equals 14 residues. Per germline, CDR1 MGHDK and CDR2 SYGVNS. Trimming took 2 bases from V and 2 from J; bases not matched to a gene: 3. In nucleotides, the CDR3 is TGTGCCAGCAGTGAAGTTGGGGGGGCCTACGAGCAGTACTTC. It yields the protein CASSEVGGAYEQYF.

This CDR3 is CASSGTPSTAQYF. The CDR3 coding sequence is TGTGCCAGCTCCGGGACTCCCTCGACGGCCCAGTACTTC. The chain is built from TRBV25-1 and TRBJ2-5, with a possible D match to TRBD2 (6 bases). This CDR3 is built from 13 residues. Per the germline V gene, CDR1 is MGHDK and CDR2 is SYGVNS. Trimming shortened V by 8 bases and J by 9 bases, and 19 bases separated the two germline ends. Looking up the rest from reference TRBV25-1 and TRBJ2-5 gives the full variable domain: EADIYQTPRYLVIGTGKKITLECSQTMGHDKMYWYQQDPGMELHLIHYSYGVNSTEKGDLSSESTVSRIRTEHFPLTLESARPSHTSQYLCASSGTPSTAQYFGPGTRLLVL.

This chain's CDR3 is CASSIEARTSGTDTQYF. CDR3 sequence (DNA): TGTGCCAGTAGTATAGAAGCTAGGACTAGCGGCACAGATACGCAGTATTTT. This chain uses TRBV19 with TRBJ2-3; 9 bases are a match to TRBD2. The CDR3 has 17 amino acids. V shed 0 bases, J shed 1 base, and the junction held 5 bases outside the gene matches. CDR1 and CDR2 from the germline V gene are LNHDA and SQIVND (reference sequence).

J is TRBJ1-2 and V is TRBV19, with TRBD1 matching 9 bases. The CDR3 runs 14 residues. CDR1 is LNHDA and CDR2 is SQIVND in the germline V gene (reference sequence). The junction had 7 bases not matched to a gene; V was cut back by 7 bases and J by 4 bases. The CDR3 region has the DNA TGTGCCAGTAAAATCACAGGGGGCGGCTATGGCTACACCTTC. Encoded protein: CASKITGGGYGYTF.

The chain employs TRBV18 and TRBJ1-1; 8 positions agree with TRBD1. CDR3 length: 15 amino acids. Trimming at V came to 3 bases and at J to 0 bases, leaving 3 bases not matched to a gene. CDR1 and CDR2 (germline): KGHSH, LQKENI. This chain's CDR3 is CASSPSGGMNTEAFF. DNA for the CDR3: TGTGCCAGCTCACCCTCAGGGGGCATGAACACTGAAGCTTTCTTT.

CDR3 nucleotide sequence: TGTGCCAGCAGCCGAACACAGGTTACACCGAACACCGGGGAGCTGTTTTTT. Its translation: CASSRTQVTPNTGELFF. J is TRBJ2-2 and V is TRBV11-2; D possibly corresponds to TRBD1 (5 bases). Trimming left V 5 bases short and J 0 bases short, with 16 bases between. CDR3 length: 17 residues. The germline CDR1 and CDR2 sequences are SGHAT and FQNNGV.